What follows are 2 T cell receptor beta chains derived from one specimen sequenced in a study of blood T cells in healthy people across ages. It was with a sample-barcoded 5' primer and a J-beta primer mix that a second PCR of roughly 7 to 12 cycles was run. TCRdb itself ran the 5' RACE reads through MiXCR, one entry per CDR3 protein. The table lists fewer than 2 million distinct CDR3 sequences, about 39% of them singletons, with 20% to 25% in the top ten. Input material: blood. The receptor source for this set is a human donor in good health.

This clonotype was recorded a few times. The gene calls are TRBV6-2 or TRBV6-3 and TRBJ2-1; D is possibly TRBD1 (6 bases). The germline V gene has CDR1 MNHEY and CDR2 SVGEGT. This CDR3 has 14 amino acids. Trimming removed 6 bases at V and 6 bases at J, with 15 bases between. CDR3: CASRFRGYFNEQFF. The CDR3, as DNA: TGTGCCAGCAGATTCAGGGGTTATTTCAATGAGCAGTTCTTC.

This chain joins TRBV29-1 and TRBJ1-1; D remains unclear. This CDR3 contains 14 residues. Germline V gene lookup returns CDR1 SQVTM and CDR2 ANQGSEA. Trimming took 4 bases from V and 0 from J, leaving 12 bases between them. The CDR3 DNA reads as TGCAGCGTTGCCCGGACGGTAATGAACACTGAAGCTTTCTTT. Residues: CSVARTVMNTEAFF. The variable domain in full, with the rest retrieved from reference TRBV29-1 and TRBJ1-1, is SAVISQKPSRDICQRGTSLTIQCQVDSQVTMMFWYRQQPGQSLTLIATANQGSEATYESGFVIDKFPISRPNLTFSTLTVSNMSPEDSSIYLCSVARTVMNTEAFFGQGTRLTVV.